The entry that follows covers one T cell receptor (beta chain) sequence. Antigen specificity is unknown. Generated by immunoSEQ multiplex PCR, the TCRdb table keeps only in-frame clones and is missing some. Among around 380,000 clones, about nine tenths were seen once, and the ten largest hold about 3.6%. Sample treatment: 19 received Ad26.COV2.S at low or high dose, single or two shots; 5 received placebo; per-sample allocation not given. Vaccine and placebo recipients were sampled on day 63 after the first injection. It was an adult aged 18-55 years in Boston who was the donor. Its platform was an Ad26 vector, and its expressed antigen was Wuhan-strain SARS-CoV-2 spike. The germline gives CDR1 KGHSH, CDR2 LQKENI. V lost 4 bases and J lost 2; bases outside the gene matches: 1. This CDR3 spans 14 amino acids. The data originate from a study of Ad26.COV2.S vaccination and SARS-CoV-2 variants. Study at large: Intramuscular Ad26.COV2.S at 5x10^10 or 1x10^11 viral particles.

Study-level points and caveats: Comparability of non-spike TCR breadth was observed across vaccine and placebo recipients.

This TCR was sampled from a person aged 18 to 59 who received the Ad26.COV2.S COVID-19 vaccine or a placebo. The rearrangement links TRBV18 to TRBJ1-5, with 8 bases fitting TRBD1. Sample: peripheral blood, taken in a trial of Ad26.COV2.S vaccine versus placebo. CDR3 nucleotides: TGTGCCAGCTCACAGACAGGGGGCAATCAGCCCCAGCATTTT. Its translation: CASSQTGGNQPQHF. The full variable domain, with the rest looked up from reference TRBV18 and TRBJ1-5, is NAGVMQNPRHLVRRRGQEARLRCSPMKGHSHVYWYRQLPEEGLKFMVYLQKENIIDESGMPKERFSAEFPKEGPSILRIQQVVRGDSAAYFCASSQTGGNQPQHFGDGTRLSIL.